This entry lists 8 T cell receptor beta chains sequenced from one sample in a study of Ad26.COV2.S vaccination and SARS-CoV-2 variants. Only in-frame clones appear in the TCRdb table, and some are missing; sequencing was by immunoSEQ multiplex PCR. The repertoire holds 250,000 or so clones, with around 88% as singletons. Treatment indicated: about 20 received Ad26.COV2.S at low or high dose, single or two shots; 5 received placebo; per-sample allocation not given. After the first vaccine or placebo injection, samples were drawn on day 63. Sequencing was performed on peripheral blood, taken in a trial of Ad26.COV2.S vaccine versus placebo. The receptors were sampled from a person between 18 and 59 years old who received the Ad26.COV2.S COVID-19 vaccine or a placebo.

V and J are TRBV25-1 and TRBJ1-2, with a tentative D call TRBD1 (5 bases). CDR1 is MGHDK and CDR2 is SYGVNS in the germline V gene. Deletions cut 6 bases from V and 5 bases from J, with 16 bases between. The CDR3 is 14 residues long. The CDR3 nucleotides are TGTGCCAGCAGCAGGGAGGGCCCTCGGTATGGCTACACCTTC. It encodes CASSREGPRYGYTF.

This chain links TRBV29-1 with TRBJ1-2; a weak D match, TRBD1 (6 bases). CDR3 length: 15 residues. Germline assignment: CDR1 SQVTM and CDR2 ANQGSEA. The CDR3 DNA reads TGCAGTTCCTTAAACGGGGGGGCTGGCGACTATGGCTACACCTTC. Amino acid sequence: CSSLNGGAGDYGYTF.

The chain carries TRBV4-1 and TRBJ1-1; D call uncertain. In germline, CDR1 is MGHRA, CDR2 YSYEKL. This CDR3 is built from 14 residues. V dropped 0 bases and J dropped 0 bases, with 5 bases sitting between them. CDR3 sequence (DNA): TGCGCCAGCAGCCAAGAGCGGCTGAACACTGAAGCTTTCTTT. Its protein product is CASSQERLNTEAFF.

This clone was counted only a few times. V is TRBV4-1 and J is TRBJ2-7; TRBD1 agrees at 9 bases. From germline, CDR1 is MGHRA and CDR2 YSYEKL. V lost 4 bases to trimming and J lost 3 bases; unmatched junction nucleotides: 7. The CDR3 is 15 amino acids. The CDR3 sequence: CASSPTQGASYEQYF. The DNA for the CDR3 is TGCGCCAGCAGCCCGACACAGGGGGCTAGCTACGAGCAGTACTTC.

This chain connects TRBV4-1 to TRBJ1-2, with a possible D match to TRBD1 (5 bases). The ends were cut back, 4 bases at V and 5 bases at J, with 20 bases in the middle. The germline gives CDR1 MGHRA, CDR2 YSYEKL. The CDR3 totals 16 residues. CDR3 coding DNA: TGCGCCAGCAGCCCACGAGGGCTTTCAGAGGGGTATGGCTACACCTTC. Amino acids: CASSPRGLSEGYGYTF.

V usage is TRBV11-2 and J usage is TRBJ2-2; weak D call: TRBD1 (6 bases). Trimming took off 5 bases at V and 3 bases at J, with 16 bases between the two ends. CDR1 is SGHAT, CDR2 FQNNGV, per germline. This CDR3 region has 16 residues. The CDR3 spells CASSGFTGTDTGELFF. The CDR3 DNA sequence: TGTGCCAGCAGCGGATTCACAGGGACGGACACCGGGGAGCTGTTTTTT. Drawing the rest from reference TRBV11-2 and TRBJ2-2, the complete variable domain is EAGVAQSPRYKIIEKRQSVAFWCNPISGHATLYWYQQILGQGPKLLIQFQNNGVVDDSQLPKDRFSAERLKGVDSTLKIQPAKLEDSAVYLCASSGFTGTDTGELFFGEGSRLTVL.

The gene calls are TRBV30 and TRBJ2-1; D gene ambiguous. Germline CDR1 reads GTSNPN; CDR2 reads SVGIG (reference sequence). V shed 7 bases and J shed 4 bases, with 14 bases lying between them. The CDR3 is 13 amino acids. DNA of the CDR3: TGTGCCTCCCAATCGGAATTATACAATGAGCAGTTCTTC. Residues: CASQSELYNEQFF.

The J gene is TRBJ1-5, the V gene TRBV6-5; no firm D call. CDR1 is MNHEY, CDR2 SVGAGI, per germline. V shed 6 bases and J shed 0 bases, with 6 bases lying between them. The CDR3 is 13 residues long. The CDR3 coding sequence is TGTGCCAGCAGGGCGTATAGCAATCAGCCCCAGCATTTT. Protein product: CASRAYSNQPQHF.